Only a few counts were recorded for the clone carrying this T cell receptor beta chain. The data stem from a study of blood T cells in healthy people across ages. The CDR3 is made up of 13 amino acids. V dropped 5 bases and J dropped 1 base, with 11 bases sitting between them. The germline V gene has CDR1 SQVTM and CDR2 ANQGSEA. Using a J-beta primer mix together with a sample-barcoded 5' primer, a second PCR was run for about 7 to 12 cycles. Each CDR3 protein is one row after TCRdb ran MiXCR on the 5' RACE reads. The table has under 800,000 distinct CDR3 sequences, approximately 43% seen once. This TCR was sampled from a woman aged 55-69 years in good health. The rearrangement uses TRBV29-1 and TRBJ2-5; maybe TRBD1 (5 bases). The material sequenced was blood. CDR3 coding DNA: TGCAGCGTTATAATTGGGGCCCAAGAGACCCAGTACTTC. It translates to CSVIIGAQETQYF.